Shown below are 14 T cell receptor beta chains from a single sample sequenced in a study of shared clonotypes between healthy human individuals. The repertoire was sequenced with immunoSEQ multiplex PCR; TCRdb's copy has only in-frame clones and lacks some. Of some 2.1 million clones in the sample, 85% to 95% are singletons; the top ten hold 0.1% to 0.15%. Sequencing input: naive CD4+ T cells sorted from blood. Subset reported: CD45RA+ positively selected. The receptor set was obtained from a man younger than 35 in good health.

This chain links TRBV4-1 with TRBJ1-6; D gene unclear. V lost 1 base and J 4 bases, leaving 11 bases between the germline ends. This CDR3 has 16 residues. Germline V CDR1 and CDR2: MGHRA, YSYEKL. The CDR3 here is CASSQVADRYNSPLHF. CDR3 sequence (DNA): TGCGCCAGCAGCCAAGTAGCGGATAGGTATAATTCACCCCTCCACTTT.

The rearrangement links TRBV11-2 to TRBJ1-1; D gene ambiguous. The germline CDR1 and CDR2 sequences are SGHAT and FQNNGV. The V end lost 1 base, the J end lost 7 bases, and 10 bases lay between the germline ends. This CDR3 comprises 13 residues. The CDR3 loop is CASSLVGVSEAFF. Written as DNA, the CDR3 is TGTGCCAGCAGCTTAGTAGGTGTCAGTGAAGCTTTCTTT.

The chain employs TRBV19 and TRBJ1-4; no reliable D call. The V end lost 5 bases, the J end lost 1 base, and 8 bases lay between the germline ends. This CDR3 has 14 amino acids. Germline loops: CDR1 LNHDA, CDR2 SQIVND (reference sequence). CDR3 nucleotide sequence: TGTGCCAGTAGTCGTGGGCGAACTAATGAAAAACTGTTTTTT. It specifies CASSRGRTNEKLFF.

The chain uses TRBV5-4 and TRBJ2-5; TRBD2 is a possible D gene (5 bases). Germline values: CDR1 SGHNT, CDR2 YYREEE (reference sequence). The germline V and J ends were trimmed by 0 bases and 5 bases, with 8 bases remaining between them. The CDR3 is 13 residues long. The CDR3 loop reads CASSLVPGETQYF. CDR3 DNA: TGTGCCAGCAGCTTGGTTCCGGGGGAGACCCAGTACTTC.

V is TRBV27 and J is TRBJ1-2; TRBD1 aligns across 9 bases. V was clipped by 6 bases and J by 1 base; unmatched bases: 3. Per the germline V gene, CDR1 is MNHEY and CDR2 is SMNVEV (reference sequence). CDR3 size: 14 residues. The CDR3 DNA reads TGTGCCAGCAGCCGGACAGGGGTTAACTATGGCTACACCTTC. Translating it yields CASSRTGVNYGYTF.

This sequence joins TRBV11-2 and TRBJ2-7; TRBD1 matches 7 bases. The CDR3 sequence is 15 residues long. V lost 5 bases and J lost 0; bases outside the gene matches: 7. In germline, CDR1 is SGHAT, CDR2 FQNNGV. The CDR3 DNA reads TGTGCCAGCAGCACGTACAGGGGTAGCTCCTACGAGCAGTACTTC. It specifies CASSTYRGSSYEQYF.

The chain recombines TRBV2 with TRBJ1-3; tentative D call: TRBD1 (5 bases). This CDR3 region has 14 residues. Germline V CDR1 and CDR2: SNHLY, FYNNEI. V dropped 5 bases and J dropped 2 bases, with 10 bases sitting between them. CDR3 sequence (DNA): TGTGCCAGCAGTAAGGAGGGACCTGGAAACACCATATATTTT. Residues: CASSKEGPGNTIYF.

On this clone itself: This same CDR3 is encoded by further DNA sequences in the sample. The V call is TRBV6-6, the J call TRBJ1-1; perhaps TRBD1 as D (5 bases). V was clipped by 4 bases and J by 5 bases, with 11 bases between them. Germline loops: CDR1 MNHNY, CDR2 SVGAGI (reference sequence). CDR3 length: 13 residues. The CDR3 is CASSSQGGTEAFF. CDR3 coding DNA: TGTGCCAGCAGTTCCCAGGGCGGTACTGAAGCTTTCTTT.

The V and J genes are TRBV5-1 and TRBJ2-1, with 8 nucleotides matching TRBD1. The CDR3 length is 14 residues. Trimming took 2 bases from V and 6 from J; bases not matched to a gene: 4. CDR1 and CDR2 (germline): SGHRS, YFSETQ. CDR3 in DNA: TGCGCCAGCAGCTTATACACAGGGGGCAATGAGCAGTTCTTC. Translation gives CASSLYTGGNEQFF.

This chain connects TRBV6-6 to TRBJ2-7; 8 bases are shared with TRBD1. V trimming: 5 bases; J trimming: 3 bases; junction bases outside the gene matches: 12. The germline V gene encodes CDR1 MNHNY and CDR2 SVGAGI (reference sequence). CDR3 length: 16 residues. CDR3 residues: CASSPFGRGRDYEQYF. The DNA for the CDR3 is TGTGCCAGCAGTCCTTTCGGCAGGGGGCGAGACTACGAGCAGTACTTC.

The chain's CDR3 is CASSVGDGSGNTIYF. In nucleotides, the CDR3 is TGTGCCAGCAGCGTAGGGGACGGCTCTGGAAACACCATATATTTT. J is TRBJ1-3 and V is TRBV9, with a weak D call TRBD1 (5 bases). This CDR3 contains 15 residues. Germline CDR1 and CDR2: SGDLS and YYNGEE. V was shortened by 0 bases and J by 0 bases, with 7 bases between the two germline ends.

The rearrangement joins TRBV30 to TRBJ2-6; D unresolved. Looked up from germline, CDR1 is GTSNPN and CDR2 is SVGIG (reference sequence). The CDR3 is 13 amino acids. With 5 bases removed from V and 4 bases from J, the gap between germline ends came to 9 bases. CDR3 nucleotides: TGTGCCTGGCGGACGTCCGGGGCCAACGTCCTGACTTTC. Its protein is CAWRTSGANVLTF.

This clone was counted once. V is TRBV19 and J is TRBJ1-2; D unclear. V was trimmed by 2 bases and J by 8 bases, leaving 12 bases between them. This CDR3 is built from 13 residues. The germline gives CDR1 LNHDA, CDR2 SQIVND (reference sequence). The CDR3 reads CASSINWGSGYTF. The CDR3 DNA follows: TGTGCCAGTAGTATAAACTGGGGTTCCGGCTACACCTTC.

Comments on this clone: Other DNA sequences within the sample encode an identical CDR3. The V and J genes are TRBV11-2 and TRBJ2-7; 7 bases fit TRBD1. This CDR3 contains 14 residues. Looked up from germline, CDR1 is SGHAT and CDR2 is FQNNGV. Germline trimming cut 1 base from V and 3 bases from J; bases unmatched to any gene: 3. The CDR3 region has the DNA TGTGCCAGCAGCTTAGGCCCAGGGGGCTACGAGCAGTACTTC. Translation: CASSLGPGGYEQYF.